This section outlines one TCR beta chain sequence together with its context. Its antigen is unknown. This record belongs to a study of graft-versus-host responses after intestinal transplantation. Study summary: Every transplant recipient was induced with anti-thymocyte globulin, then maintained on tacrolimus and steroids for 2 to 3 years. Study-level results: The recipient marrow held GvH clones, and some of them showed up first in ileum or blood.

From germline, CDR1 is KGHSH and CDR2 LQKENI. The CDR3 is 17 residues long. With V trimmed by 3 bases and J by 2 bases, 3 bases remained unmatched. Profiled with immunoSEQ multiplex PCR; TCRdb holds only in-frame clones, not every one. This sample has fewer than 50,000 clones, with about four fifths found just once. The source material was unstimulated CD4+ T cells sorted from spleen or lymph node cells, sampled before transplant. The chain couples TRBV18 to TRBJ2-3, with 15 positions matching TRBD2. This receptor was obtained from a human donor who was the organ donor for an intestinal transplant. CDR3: CASSPGLAGGYTDTQYF. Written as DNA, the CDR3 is TGTGCCAGCTCACCGGGACTAGCGGGGGGATACACAGATACGCAGTATTTT. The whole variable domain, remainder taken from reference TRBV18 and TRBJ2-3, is NAGVMQNPRHLVRRRGQEARLRCSPMKGHSHVYWYRQLPEEGLKFMVYLQKENIIDESGMPKERFSAEFPKEGPSILRIQQVVRGDSAAYFCASSPGLAGGYTDTQYFGPGTRLTVL.